The 31 T cell receptor beta chains listed next were all sequenced from one sample in a study of regulatory T cells in long-lasting Graves disease (dated by TCRdb to the early 2020s). The time point tag for this specimen amounts to: persistent/refractory GD, antithyroid drugs over 5 years with positive TRAb. For both TCR sequencing and RNA sequencing, RNA was extracted from PBMCs using TRIzol. The library relied on multiplex PCR. Sequencing took place on an Illumina HiSeq 4000. To build TCR beta libraries, CDR3 regions were amplified by Arm-PCR using iRepertoire HTBI primers. TCRdb reanalyzed the raw reads on its own, using fastp at Q25 for trimming and MiXCR for clone calling, and kept in-frame beta chains. Rows with one shared CDR3 protein collapse into an entry with the most common genes and DNA. Present in this sample are fewer than 600,000 distinct CDR3 sequences, approximately 23% of which were seen just once. In total, the top ten clones hold approximately 14% of the sample.

Sequencing used peripheral blood mononuclear cells (PBMCs), obtained when the disease was refractory, from a patient treated with antithyroid drugs. All receptors derive from a female donor with Graves disease.

The chain joins TRBV28 to TRBJ2-6; unclear D gene. The CDR3 consists of 20 residues. The V and J ends lost 3 bases and 1 base respectively, with 22 bases between them. Germline lookup yields CDR1 MDHEN and CDR2 SYDVKM. The DNA of the CDR3 is TGTGCCAGCAGTTTCCCCCCTCGAGCTATCGAACGTTCTGGGGCCAACGTCCTGACTTTC. Its protein product is CASSFPPRAIERSGANVLTF.

The J gene is TRBJ1-2, the V gene TRBV3-1; 9 positions match TRBD1. The CDR3 has 15 amino acids. J lost 4 bases, V lost 3 bases, and 6 bases had no gene match. Germline V gene data show CDR1 as LGHDT and CDR2 as YNNKEL (reference sequence). This chain's CDR3 is CASSQGTGSSYGYTF. As DNA, the CDR3 is TGTGCCAGCAGCCAGGGGACAGGGTCCTCCTATGGCTACACCTTC.

This clonotype was observed many times. V usage is TRBV24-1 and J usage is TRBJ1-1; D unclear. The germline V and J ends were trimmed by 5 bases and 0 bases, with 12 bases remaining between them. From germline, CDR1 is KGHDR and CDR2 SFDVKD. The CDR3 is 15 amino acids. The CDR3 loop is CATSAGTDMNTEAFF. Written as DNA, the CDR3 is TGTGCCACCAGTGCCGGAACAGACATGAACACTGAAGCTTTCTTT.

This chain joins TRBV6-5 and TRBJ2-2; D is unclear. V lost 2 bases to trimming and J lost 7 bases, with 11 bases between them. The germline V gene has CDR1 MNHEY and CDR2 SVGAGI. This CDR3 contains 14 residues. In DNA, the CDR3 is TGTGCCAGCAGTTACCCCGACCCAAACGGGGAGCTGTTTTTT. It is translated as CASSYPDPNGELFF.

Comments on this clonotype: The junction differs from germline at one of its ends, possibly a read error. This chain connects TRBV28 to TRBJ1-2; D gene uncertain. The CDR3 is made up of 13 amino acids. Germline values: CDR1 MDHEN, CDR2 SYDVKM. CDR3 protein: CASSASSPAPLDF. The DNA for the CDR3 is TGTGCCAGCAGTGCCTCGAGCCCGGCCCCTCTGGACTTC.

This chain uses TRBV7-2 with TRBJ1-5; D is unresolved. Germline CDR1 and CDR2: SGHTA and FQGNSA. This CDR3 has 18 residues. Between the trimmed V and J ends, which lost 2 bases and 0 bases, there was a span of 17 bases. Here the CDR3 DNA reads TGTGCCAGCAGCTTAAGTGGGGTTATTAGGGATAGCAATCAGCCCCAGCATTTT. Its translation: CASSLSGVIRDSNQPQHF.

This clonotype was seen a few times. This chain joins TRBV20-1 and TRBJ2-1; TRBD2 might be the D (5 bases). CDR1 and CDR2 (germline): DFQATT, SNEGSKA (reference sequence). This CDR3 spans 16 amino acids. V lost 2 bases to trimming and J lost 4 bases, with 18 bases between them. Here the CDR3 DNA reads TGCAGTGCTAGACCTCGTCGAGCGGTTAATTACAATGAGCAGTTCTTC. This encodes CSARPRRAVNYNEQFF.

In its sample, this clonotype was seen many times. This chain uses TRBV27 with TRBJ1-1; D uncertain. Trimming removed 2 bases at V and 0 bases at J, with 7 bases between. CDR1 and CDR2 (germline): MNHEY, SMNVEV (reference sequence). This CDR3 has 14 residues. The CDR3 here is CASSLRGMNTEAFF. The CDR3 nucleotides read TGTGCCAGCAGTTTAAGAGGAATGAACACTGAAGCTTTCTTT.

This sequence joins TRBV6-2 or TRBV6-3 and TRBJ2-7, with D tentatively TRBD1 or TRBD2 (5 bases each). Germline CDR1 is MNHEY and CDR2 is SVGEGT. V was pared by 6 bases and J by 12 bases, with 18 bases between. This CDR3 has 12 amino acids. In DNA, the CDR3 is TGTGCCAGCAGCCAGCCACAGGAGGCGCGGTACTTC. Translated, it gives CASSQPQEARYF.

A word on this clonotype: At one end, the junction sequence differs from germline, possibly due to a read error. J is TRBJ1-1 and V is TRBV6-2 or TRBV6-3; D perhaps matches TRBD1 (6 bases). The germline V gene has CDR1 MNHEY and CDR2 SVGEGT. The CDR3 length is 12 residues. CDR3 sequence reads: CASVQGPGEASF. CDR3 nucleotide sequence: TGTGCCAGCGTCCAGGGGCCCGGTGAAGCTTCCTTT.

The chain carries TRBV10-3 and TRBJ2-7; 8 nucleotides match TRBD1. The ends lost 4 bases at V and 3 bases at J; junction bases unmatched: 8. Per the germline V gene, CDR1 is ENHRY and CDR2 is SYGVKD. The length of the CDR3 is 15 residues. The CDR3 is CAISGEQGVIYEQYF. The CDR3 nucleotides read TGTGCCATCAGTGGGGAACAGGGGGTAATCTACGAGCAGTACTTC.

Many counts were recorded for this clonotype. The chain has TRBV7-9 and TRBJ1-2; 12 bases line up with TRBD1. The V and J ends lost 5 bases and 4 bases, in that order; junction bases with no gene match: 5. Per germline, CDR1 SEHNR and CDR2 FQNEAQ (reference sequence). The CDR3 extends over 15 amino acids. CDR3: CASSRGTGGAYGYTF. As DNA, the CDR3 is TGTGCCAGCAGCCGGGGGACAGGGGGCGCCTATGGCTACACCTTC. The full variable domain, with the rest looked up from reference TRBV7-9 and TRBJ1-2, is DTGVSQNPRHKITKRGQNVTFRCDPISEHNRLYWYRQTLGQGPEFLTYFQNEAQLEKSRLLSDRFSAERPKGSFSTLEIQRTEQGDSAMYLCASSRGTGGAYGYTFGSGTRLTVV.

The V gene is TRBV6-2 or TRBV6-3, the J gene TRBJ1-6, with 10 bases matching TRBD1. Germline values: CDR1 MNHEY, CDR2 SVGEGT. This CDR3 has 14 residues. Germline trimming cut 8 bases from V and 10 bases from J; bases unmatched to any gene: 8. CDR3 in DNA: TGTGCCAGCGGAAGGACAGGGGGTCGATCACCCCTCCACTTT. The encoded protein is CASGRTGGRSPLHF.

This clonotype was picked up many times. This chain joins TRBV12-3 or TRBV12-4 and TRBJ1-1, with D uncertain. CDR3 length: 14 residues. V was cut by 6 bases and J by 1 base, with 12 bases left in between. CDR3 residues: CASSASRWNTEAFF. DNA for the CDR3: TGTGCCAGCAGCGCTTCCCGCTGGAACACTGAAGCTTTCTTT.

This clonotype was picked up a small number of times. The chain joins TRBV5-1 to TRBJ2-7; D is possibly TRBD1 or TRBD2 (5 bases each). The CDR3 is made up of 12 amino acids. Germline CDR1 and CDR2: SGHRS and YFSETQ. V lost 3 bases to trimming and J lost 5 bases, with 9 bases between them. The CDR3: CASSWDVDEQYF. Here the CDR3 DNA reads TGCGCCAGCAGCTGGGACGTAGACGAGCAGTACTTC.

This clonotype was recorded many times. CDR3 protein: CASSYPANTEAFF. The CDR3 DNA reads as TGTGCCAGCAGTTACCCAGCTAACACTGAAGCTTTCTTT. The chain recombines TRBV28 with TRBJ1-1; D unresolved. Looked up from germline, CDR1 is MDHEN and CDR2 is SYDVKM. This CDR3 is 13 amino acids long. The germline V and J ends were trimmed by 4 bases and 2 bases, with 8 bases remaining between them.

This clonotype was picked up many times. The chain uses TRBV6-1 and TRBJ1-2, with TRBD1 identical over 9 bases. The germline V gene has CDR1 MNHNS and CDR2 SASEGT. V gave up 7 bases and J gave up 6 bases; unmatched junction bases: 15. The CDR3 is made up of 16 amino acids. The CDR3 sequence: CASTSNPGQGTHGYTF. CDR3 DNA sequence: TGTGCCAGCACCTCAAACCCGGGACAGGGAACCCATGGCTACACCTTC.

This clonotype was seen a handful of times. V gene TRBV19 combines with J gene TRBJ2-1; D is uncertain. In germline, CDR1 is LNHDA, CDR2 SQIVND (reference sequence). This CDR3 comprises 13 residues. The V and J ends lost 5 bases and 5 bases respectively, with 10 bases between them. The CDR3 region is CASSRQENNEQFF. DNA for the CDR3: TGTGCCAGTAGTCGGCAGGAAAACAATGAGCAGTTCTTC.

The sample holds many counts of this clonotype. The chain recombines TRBV11-2 with TRBJ2-7, with 7 bases identical to TRBD1. V shed 4 bases and J 2 bases; nucleotides not matched to a gene: 2. From germline, CDR1 is SGHAT and CDR2 FQNNGV. The length of the CDR3 is 13 residues. The CDR3 reads CASSSGQPYEQYF. CDR3 nucleotides: TGTGCCAGCAGCTCGGGACAGCCCTACGAGCAGTACTTC.

In this sample, this clonotype turned up a few times. V gene TRBV6-1 combines with J gene TRBJ2-7; 9 nucleotides match TRBD1. Germline trimming cut 6 bases from V and 7 bases from J; bases unmatched to any gene: 7. Per germline, CDR1 MNHNS and CDR2 SASEGT. The CDR3 runs 13 residues. The CDR3 region is CASRRTGEGEQYF. The CDR3 region has the DNA TGTGCCAGCAGACGGACAGGGGAAGGGGAGCAGTACTTC.

The table lists this clonotype with a few counts. The CDR3 loop reads CAWKQPSYGYTF. CDR3 sequence (DNA): TGTGCCTGGAAACAGCCTTCCTATGGCTACACCTTC. The V gene is TRBV30, the J gene TRBJ1-2; D not resolved. Trimming cost V 4 bases and J 4 bases, with 10 bases left between them. The CDR3 is made up of 12 amino acids. The V gene's germline CDR1 is GTSNPN and CDR2 SVGIG (reference sequence). Based on the CDR3 plus reference TRBV30 and TRBJ1-2, the full variable domain is SQTIHQWPATLVQPVGSPLSLECTVEGTSNPNLYWYRQAAGRGLQLLFYSVGIGQISSEVPQNLSASRPQDRQFILSSKKLLLSDSGFYLCAWKQPSYGYTFGSGTRLTVV.

This clonotype was seen only a few times. V usage is TRBV6-9 and J usage is TRBJ2-7, with 9 bases fitting TRBD1. V dropped 3 bases and J dropped 5; count of bases not matched to a gene: 5. Germline CDR1 and CDR2: MNHGY and SVAAGI. The CDR3 runs to 14 residues. The CDR3 here is CASSYGQGIDEQYF. The CDR3 DNA follows: TGTGCCAGCAGTTACGGACAGGGGATAGACGAGCAGTACTTC.

About this clonotype itself: A read error may produce the germline difference seen at one junction end. The CDR3 DNA reads TGTGCCGGCAGCTTAGATCTCGGGGACGAGGAGCCCCAGCATTTT. It codes for CAGSLDLGDEEPQHF. The V call is TRBV7-2, the J call TRBJ1-5, with D possibly matching TRBD1 (5 bases). CDR1 and CDR2 from the germline V gene are SGHTA and FQGNSA. This CDR3 region has 15 residues.

This clonotype has at least ten counts. V usage is TRBV10-3 and J usage is TRBJ1-2, with 7 positions matching TRBD1. Per the germline V gene, CDR1 is ENHRY and CDR2 is SYGVKD. Trimming took 3 bases from V and 4 from J; bases not matched to a gene: 14. The CDR3 consists of 17 residues. The CDR3 spells CAISEEFRGWGSYGYTF. The CDR3 DNA is TGTGCCATCAGTGAAGAGTTCAGGGGGTGGGGTTCCTATGGCTACACCTTC.

This clonotype was picked up a small number of times. The gene calls are TRBV6-1 and TRBJ2-5; tentatively, D is TRBD1 or TRBD2 (6 bases each). The CDR3 length is 16 residues. The germline gives CDR1 MNHNS, CDR2 SASEGT. Trimming pared 5 bases from V and 5 bases from J, leaving 21 bases between. CDR3 DNA sequence: TGTGCCAGCAGTCCGGGGGCCAGGGGACGCTCGGAGACCCAGTACTTC. It translates to CASSPGARGRSETQYF.

This clonotype has a single count. V and J are TRBV20-1 and TRBJ2-3; weak D call: TRBD2 (5 bases). The CDR3 spans 14 residues. With 0 bases removed from V and 4 bases from J, the gap between germline ends came to 11 bases. CDR1 DFQATT and CDR2 SNEGSKA come from the germline V gene (reference sequence). Here the CDR3 DNA reads TGCAGTGCTAGAGATTACCGGGGATCAGATACGCAGTATTTT. It codes for CSARDYRGSDTQYF.

This clonotype was observed a few times. The chain combines TRBV11-3 with TRBJ2-1, with TRBD1 as a possible D gene (5 bases). Per the germline V gene, CDR1 is SGHNT and CDR2 is YENEEA. This CDR3 has 13 amino acids. Deletions cut 4 bases from V and 8 bases from J, with 12 bases between. The CDR3, as DNA: TGTGCCAGCAGCTCACGACAGATCGATGAGCAGTTCTTC. It translates to CASSSRQIDEQFF.

This clonotype appeared many times. The rearrangement uses TRBV7-2 and TRBJ1-5; D not certain. The ends were cut back, 2 bases at V and 8 bases at J, with 10 bases in the middle. The CDR3 extends over 13 amino acids. Germline V gene lookup returns CDR1 SGHTA and CDR2 FQGNSA. CDR3 coding DNA: TGTGCCAGCAGCTTATTCCGTTCGGAGCCCCAGCATTTT. As protein: CASSLFRSEPQHF.

The chain combines TRBV7-3 with TRBJ2-3, with TRBD2 matching 7 bases. The CDR3 loop spans 14 amino acids. In germline, CDR1 is SGHTA, CDR2 FQGTGA. The junction had 8 bases not matched to a gene; V was cut back by 5 bases and J by 6 bases. The CDR3 DNA reads TGTGCCAGCAGCCCTCAGAGCGGGGAGGATACGCAGTATTTT. Translating it yields CASSPQSGEDTQYF.

In its sample, this clonotype was seen many times. The V gene is TRBV7-2, the J gene TRBJ1-4; the D gene is possibly TRBD1 (6 bases). This CDR3 region has 14 residues. CDR1 SGHTA and CDR2 FQGNSA come from the germline V gene. The ends were cut back, 3 bases at V and 8 bases at J, with 13 bases in the middle. CDR3: CASSLTRGNEKLFF. In DNA form, the CDR3 reads TGTGCCAGCAGCTTGACGAGGGGGAACGAAAAACTGTTTTTT. Filled out from reference TRBV7-2 and TRBJ1-4, the complete variable domain reads GAGVSQSPSNKVTEKGKDVELRCDPISGHTALYWYRQSLGQGLEFLIYFQGNSAPDKSGLPSDRFSAERTGGSVSTLTIQRTQQEDSAVYLCASSLTRGNEKLFFGSGTQLSVL.

A few counts support this clonotype. This chain joins TRBV19 and TRBJ1-3; no firm D call. CDR1 is LNHDA, CDR2 SQIVND, per germline (reference sequence). V gave up 10 bases and J gave up 0 bases, with 16 bases separating them. This CDR3 is built from 15 residues. The CDR3 spells CATDGRVNSGNTIYF. The CDR3 region has the DNA TGTGCCACCGACGGACGGGTCAACTCTGGAAACACCATATATTTT. Full variable domain (missing parts from reference TRBV19 and TRBJ1-3): DGGITQSPKYLFRKEGQNVTLSCEQNLNHDAMYWYRQDPGQGLRLIYYSQIVNDFQKGDIAEGYSVSREKKESFPLTVTSAQKNPTAFYLCATDGRVNSGNTIYFGEGSWLTVV.